This T cell receptor beta chain was captured by sequencing in a study of blood T cell repertoires in COVID-19. About the research overall: Italy, Spain and the United States were the sources of the convalescent and acute COVID-19 samples.

A single count supports this clone. TCRdb's table, derived via immunoSEQ multiplex PCR, lists solely in-frame clones and lacks some. The table lists 95,000 to 100,000 clones, 84% of them singletons. Sample: peripheral blood. This receptor was obtained from a woman aged 55-75 years with acute or convalescent COVID-19.

The CDR3 DNA reads as TGTGCCACCAGCAGAATGACAGTTAGCAATCAGCCCCAGCATTTT. Amino acids: CATSRMTVSNQPQHF. The chain couples TRBV15 to TRBJ1-5; D possibly corresponds to TRBD1 (5 bases). CDR1 and CDR2 from the germline V gene are LNHNV and YYDKDF (reference sequence). Trimming left V 2 bases short and J 0 bases short, with 8 bases between. CDR3 size: 15 residues. The full variable domain, rest sourced from reference TRBV15 and TRBJ1-5, is DAMVIQNPRYQVTQFGKPVTLSCSQTLNHNVMYWYQQKSSQAPKLLFHYYDKDFNNEADTPDNFQSRRPNTSFCFLDIRSPGLGDTAMYLCATSRMTVSNQPQHFGDGTRLSIL.